This note documents a single T cell receptor (beta chain) sequence. Per the original methods: Reference gene primer amplification gave estimated nucleated cell counts. Generated by immunoSEQ multiplex PCR, the TCRdb table keeps only in-frame clones and is missing some. The D gene and trimming were derived from the DNA, and the V and J assignments and clone size from that table. The sample shows almost 350,000 clones, more than 70% of them seen only once. Seattle's enrolled individuals joined amid active infection and were then monitored longitudinally. The V segment lost 2 bases and the J segment 5 bases; nucleotides outside the gene matches: 6. This CDR3 region has 15 residues. Germline CDR1 is MNHNS and CDR2 is SASEGT. The sample originates from a study of blood T cell repertoires in COVID-19. Study summary: Samples of COVID-19 (acute and convalescent) were obtained from the United States, Italy and Spain. PBMCs, B-cell-depleted T cells, or T cells provided the cDNA or gDNA that made up the material.

Sequencing was carried out using peripheral blood. The chain has TRBV6-1 and TRBJ2-7; 10 bases fit TRBD1. The clonotype originates from a woman aged 55-70 years with COVID-19, enrolled during active disease. The CDR3 sequence: CASSELGTGDHEQYF. CDR3 in DNA: TGTGCCAGCAGTGAATTGGGGACAGGGGACCACGAGCAGTACTTC.